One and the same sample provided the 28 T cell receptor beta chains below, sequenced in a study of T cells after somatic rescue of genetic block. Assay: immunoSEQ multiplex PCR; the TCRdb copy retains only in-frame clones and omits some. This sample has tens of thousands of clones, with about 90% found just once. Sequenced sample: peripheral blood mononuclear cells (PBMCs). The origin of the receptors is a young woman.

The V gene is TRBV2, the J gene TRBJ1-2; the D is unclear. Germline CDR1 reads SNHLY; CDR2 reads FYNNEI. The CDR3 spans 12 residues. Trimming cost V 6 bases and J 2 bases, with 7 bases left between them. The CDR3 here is CASRDRNYGYTF. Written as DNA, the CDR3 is TGTGCCAGCAGGGACCGCAACTATGGCTACACCTTC.

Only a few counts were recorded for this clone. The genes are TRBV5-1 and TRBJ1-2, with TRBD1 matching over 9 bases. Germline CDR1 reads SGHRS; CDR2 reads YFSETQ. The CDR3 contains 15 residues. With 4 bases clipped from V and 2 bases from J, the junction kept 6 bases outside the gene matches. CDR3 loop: CASSGTGSGNYGYTF. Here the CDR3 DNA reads TGCGCCAGCAGCGGGACAGGGTCGGGGAACTATGGCTACACCTTC.

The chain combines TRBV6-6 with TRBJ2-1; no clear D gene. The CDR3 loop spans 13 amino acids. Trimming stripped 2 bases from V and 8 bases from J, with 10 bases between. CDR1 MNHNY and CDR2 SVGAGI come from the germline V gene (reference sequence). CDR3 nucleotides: TGTGCCAGCAGTTACCGCGAGGTGGATGAGCAGTTCTTC. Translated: CASSYREVDEQFF.

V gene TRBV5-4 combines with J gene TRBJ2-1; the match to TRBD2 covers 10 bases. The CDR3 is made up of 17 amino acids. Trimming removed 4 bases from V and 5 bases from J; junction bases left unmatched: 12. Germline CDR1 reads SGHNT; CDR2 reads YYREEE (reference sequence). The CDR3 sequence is CASSQILSGRVDNEQFF. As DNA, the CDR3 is TGTGCCAGCAGCCAAATACTAAGCGGGAGGGTCGACAATGAGCAGTTCTTC.

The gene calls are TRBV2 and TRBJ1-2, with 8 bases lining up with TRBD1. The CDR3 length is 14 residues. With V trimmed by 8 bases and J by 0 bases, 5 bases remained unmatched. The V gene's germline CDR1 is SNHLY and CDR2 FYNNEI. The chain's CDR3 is CASGGQETNYGYTF. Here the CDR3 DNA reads TGTGCCAGCGGGGGACAGGAGACTAACTATGGCTACACCTTC.

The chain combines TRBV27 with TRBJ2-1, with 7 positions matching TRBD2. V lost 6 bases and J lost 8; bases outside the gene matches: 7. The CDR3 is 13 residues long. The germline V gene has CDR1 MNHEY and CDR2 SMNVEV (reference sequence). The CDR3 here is CASSRGSYDEQFF. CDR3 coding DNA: TGTGCCAGCAGCCGCGGGAGTTACGATGAGCAGTTCTTC.

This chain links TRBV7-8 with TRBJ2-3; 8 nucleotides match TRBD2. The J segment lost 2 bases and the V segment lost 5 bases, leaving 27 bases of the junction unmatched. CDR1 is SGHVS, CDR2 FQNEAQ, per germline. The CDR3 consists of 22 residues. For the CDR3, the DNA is TGTGCCAGCAGCCCCAGCCCGGGGGGAGCCCGAGGGGTAGCGGGAATCACAGATACGCAGTATTTT. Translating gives CASSPSPGGARGVAGITDTQYF.

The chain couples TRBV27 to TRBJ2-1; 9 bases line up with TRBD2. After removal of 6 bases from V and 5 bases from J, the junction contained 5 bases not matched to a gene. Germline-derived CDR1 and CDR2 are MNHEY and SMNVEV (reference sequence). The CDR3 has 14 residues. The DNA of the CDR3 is TGTGCCAGCAGGCGGGGGGGAGTAAACAATGAGCAGTTCTTC. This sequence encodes CASRRGGVNNEQFF.

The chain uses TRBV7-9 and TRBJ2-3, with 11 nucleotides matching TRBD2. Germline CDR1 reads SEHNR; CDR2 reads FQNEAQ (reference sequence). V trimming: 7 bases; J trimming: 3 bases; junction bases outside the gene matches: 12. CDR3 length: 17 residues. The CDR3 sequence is CASIEPLAGGRTDTQYF. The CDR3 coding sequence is TGTGCCAGCATCGAACCTCTAGCGGGAGGTAGGACAGATACGCAGTATTTT.

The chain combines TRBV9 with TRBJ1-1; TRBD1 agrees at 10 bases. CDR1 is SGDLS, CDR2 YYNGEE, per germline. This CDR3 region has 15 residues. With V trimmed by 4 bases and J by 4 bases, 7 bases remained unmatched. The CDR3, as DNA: TGTGCCAGCAGCCCAGGGACAGGGGAGGGCACTGAAGCTTTCTTT. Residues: CASSPGTGEGTEAFF.

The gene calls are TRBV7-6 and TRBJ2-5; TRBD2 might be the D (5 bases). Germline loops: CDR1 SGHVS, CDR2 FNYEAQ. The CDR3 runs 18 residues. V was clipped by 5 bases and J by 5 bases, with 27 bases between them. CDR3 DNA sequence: TGTGCCAGCAGCCGCCCCCCCGACGACCGTCCCAGCGGCGAGACCCAGTACTTC. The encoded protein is CASSRPPDDRPSGETQYF. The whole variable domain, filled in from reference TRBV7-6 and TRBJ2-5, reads GAGVSQSPRYKVTKRGQDVALRCDPISGHVSLYWYRQALGQGPEFLTYFNYEAQQDKSGLPNDRFSAERPEGSISTLTIQRTEQRDSAMYRCASSRPPDDRPSGETQYFGPGTRLLVL.

The CDR3 loop is CASSLWENTGELFF. CDR3 in DNA: TGTGCCAGCAGCTTATGGGAGAACACCGGGGAGCTGTTTTTT. The rearrangement joins TRBV7-9 to TRBJ2-2; D gene uncertain. V was clipped by 2 bases and J by 1 base, with 5 bases between them. Per the germline V gene, CDR1 is SEHNR and CDR2 is FQNEAQ (reference sequence). The CDR3 extends over 14 amino acids.

The CDR3 region is CASTLTGQGGEAFF. DNA of the CDR3: TGTGCCAGCACCCTTACAGGACAGGGGGGAGAAGCTTTCTTT. The rearrangement uses TRBV2 and TRBJ1-1; 10 positions agree with TRBD1. Germline CDR1 reads SNHLY; CDR2 reads FYNNEI. The CDR3 sequence is 14 residues long. J was trimmed by 8 bases and V by 7 bases; bases with no gene match: 10.

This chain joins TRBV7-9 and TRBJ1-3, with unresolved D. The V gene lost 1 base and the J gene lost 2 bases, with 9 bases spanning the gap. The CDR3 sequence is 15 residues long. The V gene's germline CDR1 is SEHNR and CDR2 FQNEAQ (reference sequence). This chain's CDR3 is CASSLGAGAGNTIYF. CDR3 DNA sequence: TGTGCCAGCAGCTTAGGGGCCGGGGCTGGAAACACCATATATTTT.

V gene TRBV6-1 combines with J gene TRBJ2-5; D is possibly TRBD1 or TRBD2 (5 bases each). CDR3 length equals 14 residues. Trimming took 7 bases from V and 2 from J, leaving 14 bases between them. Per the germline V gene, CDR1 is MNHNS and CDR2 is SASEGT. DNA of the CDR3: TGTGCCAGCAAGGGGTGGGGACCTCAAGAGACCCAGTACTTC. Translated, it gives CASKGWGPQETQYF.

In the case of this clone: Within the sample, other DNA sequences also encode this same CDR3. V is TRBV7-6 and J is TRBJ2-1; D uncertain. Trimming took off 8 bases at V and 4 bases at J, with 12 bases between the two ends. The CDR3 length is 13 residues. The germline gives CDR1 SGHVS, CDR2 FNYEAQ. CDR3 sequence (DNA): TGTGCCAGCTCCTTGGCAGCTTACAATGAGCAGTTCTTC. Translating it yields CASSLAAYNEQFF.

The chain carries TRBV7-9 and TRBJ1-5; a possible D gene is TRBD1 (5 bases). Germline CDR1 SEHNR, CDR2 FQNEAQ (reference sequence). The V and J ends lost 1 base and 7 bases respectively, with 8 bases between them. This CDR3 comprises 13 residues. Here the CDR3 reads CASSLVGGQPQHF. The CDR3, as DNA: TGTGCCAGCAGCTTAGTCGGGGGGCAGCCCCAGCATTTT.

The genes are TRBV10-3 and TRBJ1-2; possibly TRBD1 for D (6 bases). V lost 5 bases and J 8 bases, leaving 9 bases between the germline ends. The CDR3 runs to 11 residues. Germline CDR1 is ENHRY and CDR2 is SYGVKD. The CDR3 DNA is TGTGCCATCAGTCAGGGGATGGGCTACACCTTC. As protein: CAISQGMGYTF.

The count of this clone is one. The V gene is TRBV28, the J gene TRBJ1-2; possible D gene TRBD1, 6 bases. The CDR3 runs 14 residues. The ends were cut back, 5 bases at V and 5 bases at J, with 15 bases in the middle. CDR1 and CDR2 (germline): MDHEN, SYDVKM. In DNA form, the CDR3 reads TGTGCCAGCAGTGGGGGCAGGAACCCGTATGGCTACACCTTC. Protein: CASSGGRNPYGYTF.

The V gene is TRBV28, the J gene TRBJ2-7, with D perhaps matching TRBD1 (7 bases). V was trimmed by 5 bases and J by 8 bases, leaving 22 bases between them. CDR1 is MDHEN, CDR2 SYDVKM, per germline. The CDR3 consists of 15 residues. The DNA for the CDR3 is TGTGCCAGCAGTCCGCCGGGACAGTGGACTATGCAGCAGTACTTC. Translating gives CASSPPGQWTMQQYF.

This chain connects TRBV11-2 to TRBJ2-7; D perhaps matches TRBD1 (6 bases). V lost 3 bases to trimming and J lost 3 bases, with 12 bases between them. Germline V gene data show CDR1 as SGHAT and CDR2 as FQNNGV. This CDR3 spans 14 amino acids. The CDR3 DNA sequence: TGTGCCAGCAGCTTGTGGGACACCTACTACGAGCAGTACTTC. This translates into CASSLWDTYYEQYF.

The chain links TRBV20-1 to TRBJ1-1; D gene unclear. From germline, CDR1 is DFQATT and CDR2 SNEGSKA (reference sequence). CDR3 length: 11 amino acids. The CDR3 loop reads CAGRGKPEAFF. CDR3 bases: TGCGCCGGGCGAGGGAAACCTGAAGCTTTCTTT.

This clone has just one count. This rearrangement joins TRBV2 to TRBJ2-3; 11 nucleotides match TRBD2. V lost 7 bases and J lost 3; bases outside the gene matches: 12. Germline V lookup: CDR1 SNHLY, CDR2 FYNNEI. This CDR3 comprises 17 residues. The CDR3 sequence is CASTGGPSGRTTDTQYF. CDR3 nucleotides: TGTGCCAGCACCGGCGGACCTAGCGGGAGGACAACAGATACGCAGTATTTT.

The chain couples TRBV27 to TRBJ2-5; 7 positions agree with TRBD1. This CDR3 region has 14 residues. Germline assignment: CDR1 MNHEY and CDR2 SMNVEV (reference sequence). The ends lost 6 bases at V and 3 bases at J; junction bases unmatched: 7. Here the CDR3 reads CASSDRAVEETQYF. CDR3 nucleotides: TGTGCCAGCAGCGACAGGGCGGTCGAAGAGACCCAGTACTTC.

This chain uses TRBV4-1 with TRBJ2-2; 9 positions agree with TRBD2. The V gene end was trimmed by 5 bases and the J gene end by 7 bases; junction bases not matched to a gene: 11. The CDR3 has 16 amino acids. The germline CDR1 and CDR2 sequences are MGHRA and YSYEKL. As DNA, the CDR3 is TGCGCCAGCAGCTGGCAGCGGGAGGCAAATGGCGGGGAGCTGTTTTTT. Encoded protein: CASSWQREANGGELFF.

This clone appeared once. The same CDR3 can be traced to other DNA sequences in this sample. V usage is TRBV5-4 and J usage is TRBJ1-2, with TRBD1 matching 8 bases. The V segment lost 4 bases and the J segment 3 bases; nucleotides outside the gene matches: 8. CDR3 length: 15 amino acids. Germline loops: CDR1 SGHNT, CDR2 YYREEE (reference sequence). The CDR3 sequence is CASSRGGQGDYGYTF. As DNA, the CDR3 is TGTGCCAGCAGCCGCGGCGGACAGGGCGACTATGGCTACACCTTC.

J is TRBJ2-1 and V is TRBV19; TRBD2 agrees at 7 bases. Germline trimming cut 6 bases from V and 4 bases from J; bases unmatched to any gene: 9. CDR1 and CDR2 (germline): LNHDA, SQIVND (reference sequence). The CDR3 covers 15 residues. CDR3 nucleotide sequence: TGTGCCAGTAGGCGGGGAGCGGGAATATACAATGAGCAGTTCTTC. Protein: CASRRGAGIYNEQFF. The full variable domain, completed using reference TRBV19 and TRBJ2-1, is DGGITQSPKYLFRKEGQNVTLSCEQNLNHDAMYWYRQDPGQGLRLIYYSQIVNDFQKGDIAEGYSVSREKKESFPLTVTSAQKNPTAFYLCASRRGAGIYNEQFFGPGTRLTVL.

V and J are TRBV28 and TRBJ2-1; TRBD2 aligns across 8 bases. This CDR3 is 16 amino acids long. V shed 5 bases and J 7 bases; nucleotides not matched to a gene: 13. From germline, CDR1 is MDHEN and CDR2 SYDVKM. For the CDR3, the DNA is TGTGCCAGCAGTCTTAGGTGGGCGGGAGGAGGGAATGAGCAGTTCTTC. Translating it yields CASSLRWAGGGNEQFF.